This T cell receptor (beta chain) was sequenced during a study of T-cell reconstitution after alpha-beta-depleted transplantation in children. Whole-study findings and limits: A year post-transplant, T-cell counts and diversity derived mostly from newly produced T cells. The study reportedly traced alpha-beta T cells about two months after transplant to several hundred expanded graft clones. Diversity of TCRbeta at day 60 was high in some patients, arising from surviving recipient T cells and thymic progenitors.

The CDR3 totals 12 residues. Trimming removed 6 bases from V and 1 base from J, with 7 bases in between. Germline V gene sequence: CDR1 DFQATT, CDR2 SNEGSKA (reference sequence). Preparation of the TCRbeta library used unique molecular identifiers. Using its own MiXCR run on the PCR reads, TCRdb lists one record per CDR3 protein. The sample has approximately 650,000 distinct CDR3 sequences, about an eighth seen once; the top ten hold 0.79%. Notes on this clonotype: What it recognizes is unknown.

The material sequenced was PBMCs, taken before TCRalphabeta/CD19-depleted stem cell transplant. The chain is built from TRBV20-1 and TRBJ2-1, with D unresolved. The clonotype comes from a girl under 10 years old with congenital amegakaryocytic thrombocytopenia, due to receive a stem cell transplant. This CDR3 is CSARQSYNEQFF. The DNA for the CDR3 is TGCAGTGCCAGACAATCCTACAATGAGCAGTTCTTC.